The 25 T cell receptor beta chains below were found in one sample sequenced in a study of CD8 T cells in ankylosing spondylitis. Broader study findings: Among TCR beta sequences, a motif of several highly homologous variants appeared characteristic of ankylosing spondylitis blood.

TCRdb called the 5' RACE reads again in MiXCR, with one record for every CDR3 protein. The sample consists of some 700,000 distinct CDR3 sequences, 19% of them appearing once. Antigen specificity for these receptors is unknown. Specimen: blood, either unsorted or a sorted T cell fraction (not recorded which). Receptors originate from a male donor with ankylosing spondylitis.

The gene calls are TRBV4-2 and TRBJ2-5; D is unclear. The CDR3 consists of 14 residues. Germline-derived CDR1 and CDR2 are LGHNA and YNFKEQ. Trimming removed 0 bases at V and 4 bases at J, with 9 bases between. CDR3 sequence (DNA): TGTGCCAGCAGCCAAGACGCCAGAGGAGAGACCCAGTACTTC. Translated, it gives CASSQDARGETQYF.

The chain links TRBV12-3 or TRBV12-4 to TRBJ1-1, with 7 bases matching TRBD1. V trimming: 7 bases; J trimming: 0 bases; junction bases outside the gene matches: 5. This CDR3 is built from 14 residues. The CDR3 region has the DNA TGTGCCAGCACCATGACAGGGCTGAACACTGAAGCTTTCTTT. It translates to CASTMTGLNTEAFF.

The chain combines TRBV12-3 or TRBV12-4 with TRBJ2-1; D is perhaps TRBD1 (6 bases). This CDR3 spans 15 amino acids. Trimming pared 7 bases from V and 0 bases from J, leaving 13 bases between. CDR3 region: CASTKGVISYNEQFF. DNA of the CDR3: TGTGCCAGCACCAAGGGGGTGATCTCCTACAATGAGCAGTTCTTC.

In its sample, this clonotype was seen a few times. CDR3 in DNA: TGTGCCAGCAGCGGCCAGCGGGAGGAGAGGGAGACCCAGTACTTC. Protein product: CASSGQREERETQYF. The chain combines TRBV11-1 with TRBJ2-5, with 9 bases lining up with TRBD2. This CDR3 spans 15 amino acids. Germline assignment: CDR1 SGHAT and CDR2 FQDESV (reference sequence). The V and J ends lost 5 bases and 5 bases, in that order; junction bases with no gene match: 9. Full variable domain (missing parts from reference TRBV11-1 and TRBJ2-5): EAEVAQSPRYKITEKSQAVAFWCDPISGHATLYWYRQILGQGPELLVQFQDESVVDDSQLPKDRFSAERLKGVDSTLKIQPAELGDSAMYLCASSGQREERETQYFGPGTRLLVL.

This chain joins TRBV5-5 and TRBJ1-5; 7 nucleotides align to TRBD1. J was trimmed by 5 bases and V by 4 bases; bases with no gene match: 6. Germline V gene data show CDR1 as SGHKS and CDR2 as YYEKEE (reference sequence). The CDR3 has 14 residues. The CDR3 nucleotides are TGTGCCAGCAGCGGCACAGGGGCGGATCAGCCCCAGCATTTT. Encoded protein: CASSGTGADQPQHF.

This clonotype was seen only a few times. CDR3 DNA: TGTGCCAGCAGCCAAACCTGGGGACAGCCGAACACCGGGGAGCTGTTTTTT. It encodes CASSQTWGQPNTGELFF. The gene calls are TRBV4-2 and TRBJ2-2, with TRBD1 matching over 7 bases. This CDR3 region has 17 residues. After removal of 2 bases from V and 0 bases from J, the junction contained 6 bases not matched to a gene. CDR1 and CDR2 (germline): LGHNA, YNFKEQ.

The chain has TRBV10-3 and TRBJ1-1; TRBD1 might be the D (5 bases). Germline assignment: CDR1 ENHRY and CDR2 SYGVKD. The V end was cut by 7 bases, the J end by 1 base, with 13 bases between. This CDR3 contains 14 residues. In DNA, the CDR3 is TGTGCCATCAAAGGCTCCCAGGGGAACACTGAAGCTTTCTTT. This gives the protein CAIKGSQGNTEAFF.

A few counts support this clonotype. The chain recombines TRBV27 with TRBJ2-2; TRBD2 aligns across 9 bases. The CDR3 has 15 residues. The J segment lost 3 bases and the V segment lost 10 bases, leaving 9 bases of the junction unmatched. CDR1 MNHEY and CDR2 SMNVEV come from the germline V gene (reference sequence). The CDR3 reads CANSISGRHTGELFF. The CDR3 nucleotides are TGTGCCAACTCGATTAGCGGGAGACACACCGGGGAGCTGTTTTTT.

There are a few counts of this clonotype. This chain links TRBV29-1 with TRBJ2-3; D possibly uses TRBD1 or TRBD2 (5 bases each). The germline V gene encodes CDR1 SQVTM and CDR2 ANQGSEA. CDR3 length equals 14 residues. The germline V and J ends were trimmed by 3 bases and 4 bases, with 14 bases remaining between them. The CDR3 DNA reads as TGCAGCGTTGACTGGGGGAGCGACCCAGATACGCAGTATTTT. Its translation: CSVDWGSDPDTQYF.

This clonotype was detected a few times. This chain uses TRBV7-9 with TRBJ2-1, with TRBD2 identical over 8 bases. V was pared by 5 bases and J by 6 bases, with 12 bases of the junction left unmatched. CDR1 and CDR2 (germline): SEHNR, FQNEAQ (reference sequence). This CDR3 contains 16 residues. CDR3: CASSRWAGLASNEQFF. As DNA, the CDR3 is TGTGCCAGCAGCCGTTGGGCCGGACTAGCATCCAATGAGCAGTTCTTC.

Remarks on this clonotype: Just one base apart from a much larger clone, this may be a read error. The V gene is TRBV7-2, the J gene TRBJ2-2, with TRBD1 as a possible D gene (6 bases). The CDR3 is made up of 15 amino acids. CDR1 and CDR2 from the germline V gene are SGHTA and FQGNSA. V lost 3 bases and J lost 1, with 9 bases in between. The CDR3 reads CASSFRDKNTGELFF. The CDR3 coding sequence is TGTGCCAGCAGCTTCCGGGACAAGAACACCGGGGAGCTGTTTTTT.

This clonotype was counted at least ten times. The J gene is TRBJ2-1, the V gene TRBV5-1; 12 bases match TRBD2. In germline, CDR1 is SGHRS, CDR2 YFSETQ. Losses at the gene ends were 3 bases for V and 7 bases for J; bases not matched to a gene: 8. The CDR3 contains 16 residues. The CDR3 bases are TGCGCCAGCAGCTCCTTCAGGACTAGCGGGGTTAATGAGCAGTTCTTC. This sequence encodes CASSSFRTSGVNEQFF.

This clonotype was found many times. This chain links TRBV28 with TRBJ1-1; D is possibly TRBD1 (5 bases). Trimming pared 3 bases from V and 4 bases from J, leaving 18 bases between. The CDR3 runs 16 residues. From germline, CDR1 is MDHEN and CDR2 SYDVKM. CDR3 amino acids: CASSFLSQGGVTEAFF. The CDR3 DNA follows: TGTGCCAGCAGTTTTCTATCGCAGGGCGGTGTCACTGAAGCTTTCTTT.

The V call is TRBV27, the J call TRBJ1-5, with unresolved D. CDR1 MNHEY and CDR2 SMNVEV come from the germline V gene (reference sequence). This CDR3 contains 17 residues. V was clipped by 3 bases and J by 2 bases, with 17 bases between them. The CDR3 loop reads CASSFQFRGDGNQPQHF. The CDR3 DNA reads as TGTGCCAGCAGTTTCCAATTTCGCGGGGATGGCAATCAGCCCCAGCATTTT.

V gene TRBV7-2 combines with J gene TRBJ2-1; D ambiguous. Between the trimmed V and J ends, which lost 6 bases and 2 bases, there was a span of 14 bases. Germline V gene sequence: CDR1 SGHTA, CDR2 FQGNSA. CDR3 length: 15 residues. The CDR3, as DNA: TGTGCCAGCAGTTGGTATTCCAAGACCTACAATGAGCAGTTCTTC. This gives the protein CASSWYSKTYNEQFF.

This clonotype was picked up a small number of times. This sequence joins TRBV14 and TRBJ2-4; the D gene is possibly TRBD1 (6 bases). The germline V and J ends were trimmed by 1 base and 4 bases, with 8 bases remaining between them. Germline V gives CDR1 SGHDN, CDR2 FVKESK. This CDR3 spans 14 amino acids. The CDR3: CASSQATGKNIQYF. CDR3 nucleotides: TGTGCCAGCAGCCAAGCTACAGGGAAAAACATTCAGTACTTC.

This clonotype was detected only a few times. CDR3 coding DNA: TGTGCCATACAGGATTCCCACACAGATACGCAGTATTTT. It is translated as CAIQDSHTDTQYF. The chain has TRBV24-1 and TRBJ2-3, with a weak D call TRBD1 (5 bases). Trimming pared 11 bases from V and 2 bases from J, leaving 13 bases between. The CDR3 extends over 13 amino acids. The V gene's germline CDR1 is KGHDR and CDR2 SFDVKD.

The rearrangement joins TRBV7-2 to TRBJ2-7, with 7 bases identical to TRBD2. The V and J ends lost 8 bases and 0 bases, in that order; junction bases with no gene match: 4. CDR3 length: 13 amino acids. The V gene's germline CDR1 is SGHTA and CDR2 FQGNSA. CDR3 sequence (DNA): TGTGCCAGCGGGGGGGGGTACTCCTACGAGCAGTACTTC. Its protein is CASGGGYSYEQYF.

The chain carries TRBV6-1 and TRBJ2-3; 14 bases map to TRBD2. Per germline, CDR1 MNHNS and CDR2 SASEGT. The CDR3 runs to 14 residues. V was pared by 7 bases and J by 7 bases, with 4 bases of the junction left unmatched. The CDR3 bases are TGTGCCAGCACCGGGACTAGCGGGGGTAATACGCAGTATTTT. Translation: CASTGTSGGNTQYF.

V and J are TRBV7-3 and TRBJ1-6; unclear D gene. Trimming pared 1 base from V and 9 bases from J, leaving 10 bases between. Germline lookup yields CDR1 SGHTA and CDR2 FQGTGA. The CDR3 is 14 amino acids. This chain's CDR3 is CASSLISMGSPLHF. The CDR3 bases are TGTGCCAGCAGCTTAATCTCCATGGGTTCACCCCTCCACTTT.

In its sample, this clonotype was seen a few times. V usage is TRBV6-1 and J usage is TRBJ2-2; D might be TRBD2 (6 bases). V was clipped by 10 bases and J by 6 bases, with 15 bases between them. Germline V gene data show CDR1 as MNHNS and CDR2 as SASEGT. The CDR3 runs 13 residues. CDR3 residues: CATPGDRSGELFF. The CDR3, as DNA: TGTGCCACCCCGGGGGACCGCTCCGGGGAGCTGTTTTTT.

This clonotype has at least ten counts. V usage is TRBV9 and J usage is TRBJ1-2; D is undetermined. Germline lookup yields CDR1 SGDLS and CDR2 YYNGEE. This CDR3 contains 16 residues. The V end was cut by 0 bases, the J end by 0 bases, with 12 bases between. This chain's CDR3 is CASSVATGNTNYGYTF. The DNA of the CDR3 is TGTGCCAGCAGCGTAGCTACGGGGAACACTAACTATGGCTACACCTTC. The full variable domain, in which reference TRBV9 and TRBJ1-2 provide the parts outside the CDR3, is DSGVTQTPKHLITATGQRVTLRCSPRSGDLSVYWYQQSLDQGLQFLIQYYNGEERAKGNILERFSAQQFPDLHSELNLSSLELGDSALYFCASSVATGNTNYGYTFGSGTRLTVV.

The sample holds many counts of this clonotype. The genes are TRBV15 and TRBJ1-2; D call uncertain. Trimming took 2 bases from V and 3 from J, leaving 16 bases between them. CDR1 and CDR2 from the germline V gene are LNHNV and YYDKDF (reference sequence). The CDR3 length is 16 residues. The CDR3 here is CATSRNEDSSDYGYTF. The CDR3 DNA is TGTGCCACCAGCAGAAACGAGGACTCCTCTGACTATGGCTACACCTTC. The full variable domain, in which reference TRBV15 and TRBJ1-2 provide the parts outside the CDR3, is DAMVIQNPRYQVTQFGKPVTLSCSQTLNHNVMYWYQQKSSQAPKLLFHYYDKDFNNEADTPDNFQSRRPNTSFCFLDIRSPGLGDTAMYLCATSRNEDSSDYGYTFGSGTRLTVV.

The chain combines TRBV5-5 with TRBJ2-1, with D unclear. Germline V CDR1 and CDR2: SGHKS, YYEKEE (reference sequence). This CDR3 is built from 18 residues. V gave up 1 base and J gave up 1 base, with 18 bases separating them. The CDR3 DNA reads as TGTGCCAGCAGCTTGCCGCCCTGGATAGCCGAGTCCTACAATGAGCAGTTCTTC. As protein: CASSLPPWIAESYNEQFF.

The table lists this clonotype with many counts. The V gene is TRBV6-1, the J gene TRBJ2-7, with TRBD2 matching over 12 bases. The CDR3 covers 20 residues. V was pared by 1 base and J by 2 bases, with 15 bases of the junction left unmatched. Germline CDR1 is MNHNS and CDR2 is SASEGT. The CDR3 DNA reads as TGTGCCAGCAGTGAAGTTCTGCCGACTAGCGGGGGCCGGAGACCCTACGAGCAGTACTTC. This codes for CASSEVLPTSGGRRPYEQYF.